This entry lists 18 T cell receptor beta chains sequenced from one sample in a study of blood T cell repertoires in COVID-19. Data came from immunoSEQ multiplex PCR; TCRdb stores just in-frame clones and leaves some out. Seen here are fewer than 300,000 clones, 70% to 85% observed once, and the top ten hold 0.87%. The specimen sequenced was peripheral blood. Receptor source: a human donor with COVID-19, enrolled during active disease. The donor label of this sample is uncertain.

This clone was seen more than once but under ten times. This chain joins TRBV7-9 and TRBJ1-4; no clear D gene. Looked up from germline, CDR1 is SEHNR and CDR2 is FQNEAQ (reference sequence). Trimming pared 1 base from V and 8 bases from J, leaving 11 bases between. The CDR3 length is 14 residues. The CDR3 sequence is CASSLGSDPEKLFF. CDR3 DNA: TGTGCCAGCAGCTTAGGGTCAGATCCCGAAAAACTGTTTTTT.

This clone was found once. The chain carries TRBV4-3 and TRBJ1-5; 7 nucleotides line up with TRBD1. The CDR3 runs 15 residues. V was pared by 0 bases and J by 10 bases, with 9 bases of the junction left unmatched. CDR1 is LGHNA and CDR2 is YSLEER in the germline V gene. The CDR3 region has the DNA TGCGCCAGCAGCCAAGATGACAGGGTGGGTAGCCCCCAGCATTTT. This translates into CASSQDDRVGSPQHF.

This clone was found many times. The chain combines TRBV23-1 with TRBJ2-7; tentatively, D is TRBD2 (5 bases). TRBV23-1 is an ORF; its function is uncertain. V gave up 9 bases and J gave up 4 bases, with 10 bases separating them. This CDR3 is 11 amino acids long. The CDR3 loop is CARRVAYEQYF. The CDR3 nucleotides read TGCGCCAGGAGGGTAGCATACGAGCAGTACTTC.

The chain joins TRBV27 to TRBJ1-2, with 9 bases identical to TRBD1. The germline V gene encodes CDR1 MNHEY and CDR2 SMNVEV (reference sequence). The trim removed 2 bases at V and 6 bases at J, leaving 1 base unmatched. This CDR3 has 13 amino acids. The CDR3 sequence is CASSLGQGNGYTF. The DNA of the CDR3 is TGTGCCAGCAGTTTAGGACAGGGGAATGGCTACACCTTC.

This chain joins TRBV7-2 and TRBJ2-1, with D hard to call. CDR1 SGHTA and CDR2 FQGNSA come from the germline V gene. The CDR3 runs 16 residues. V lost 1 base and J lost 0, with 10 bases in between. The CDR3 loop is CASSLDLQSSYNEQFF. The CDR3 nucleotides read TGTGCCAGCAGCTTAGACCTACAGAGCTCCTACAATGAGCAGTTCTTC. The whole variable domain, filled in from reference TRBV7-2 and TRBJ2-1, reads GAGVSQSPSNKVTEKGKDVELRCDPISGHTALYWYRQSLGQGLEFLIYFQGNSAPDKSGLPSDRFSAERTGGSVSTLTIQRTQQEDSAVYLCASSLDLQSSYNEQFFGPGTRLTVL.

In DNA, the CDR3 is TGTGCCAGCAGCCAAGGGCTAGCGGGAGATGGCGGGGAGCTGTTTTTT. Amino acid sequence: CASSQGLAGDGGELFF. The rearrangement joins TRBV3-1 (or the pseudogene TRBV3-2) to TRBJ2-2, with 10 bases fitting TRBD2. Germline V gene lookup returns CDR1 LGHDT and CDR2 YNNKEL (reference sequence). V gave up 1 base and J gave up 7 bases; unmatched junction bases: 6. The CDR3 contains 16 residues.

This clone has a handful of counts. This chain uses TRBV5-1 with TRBJ1-2; 8 bases align to TRBD1. Per the germline V gene, CDR1 is SGHRS and CDR2 is YFSETQ. V lost 0 bases and J lost 3; bases outside the gene matches: 16. CDR3 length equals 19 residues. Here the CDR3 reads CASSLDGQGIGISDYGYTF. The CDR3 nucleotides are TGCGCCAGCAGCTTGGACGGACAGGGAATTGGAATTTCAGACTATGGCTACACCTTC.

The CDR3 sequence: CASCTSGTDTQYF. CDR3 nucleotide sequence: TGTGCCAGCTGTACTAGCGGCACAGATACGCAGTATTTT. The chain is built from TRBV18 and TRBJ2-3; 7 bases align to TRBD2. This CDR3 region has 13 residues. Germline trimming cut 7 bases from V and 1 base from J; bases unmatched to any gene: 2. Germline lookup yields CDR1 KGHSH and CDR2 LQKENI.

This clone has a handful of counts. The V gene is TRBV7-8, the J gene TRBJ2-7; D is possibly TRBD2 (7 bases). This CDR3 has 14 residues. The germline V gene encodes CDR1 SGHVS and CDR2 FQNEAQ. Trimming took 5 bases from V and 5 from J, leaving 16 bases between them. The CDR3 DNA reads as TGTGCCAGCAGCCGGCACAGGGAGGGTAACGAGCAGTACTTC. This sequence encodes CASSRHREGNEQYF. The full variable domain, rest sourced from reference TRBV7-8 and TRBJ2-7, is GAGVSQSPRYKVAKRGQDVALRCDPISGHVSLFWYQQALGQGPEFLTYFQNEAQLDKSGLPSDRFFAERPEGSVSTLKIQRTQQEDSAVYLCASSRHREGNEQYFGPGTRLTVT.

The chain carries TRBV6-5 and TRBJ2-7, with TRBD1 matching over 8 bases. Germline V lookup: CDR1 MNHEY, CDR2 SVGAGI. Germline trimming cut 6 bases from V and 2 bases from J; bases unmatched to any gene: 3. The CDR3 is 13 residues long. CDR3 DNA: TGTGCCAGCAGATGGACAGGGACCTACGAGCAGTACTTC. Protein product: CASRWTGTYEQYF.

The V call is TRBV29-1, the J call TRBJ2-5, with 8 bases aligning to TRBD2. The CDR3 length is 14 residues. Germline V CDR1 and CDR2: SQVTM, ANQGSEA. V gave up 5 bases and J gave up 4 bases; unmatched junction bases: 9. CDR3 in amino acids: CSVHQSGSLETQYF. CDR3 DNA sequence: TGCAGCGTTCACCAAAGCGGGAGCTTAGAGACCCAGTACTTC.

The chain carries TRBV7-9 and TRBJ2-1, with 7 bases matching TRBD2. With 3 bases clipped from V and 6 bases from J, the junction kept 5 bases outside the gene matches. Germline lookup yields CDR1 SEHNR and CDR2 FQNEAQ (reference sequence). The CDR3 covers 14 residues. DNA of the CDR3: TGTGCCAGCAGCTTGAGTCGCGGGAGCAATGAGCAGTTCTTC. Translated: CASSLSRGSNEQFF.

Here the CDR3 reads CASSLIGQLRNEQFF. CDR3 nucleotide sequence: TGTGCCAGCAGTTTAATAGGACAACTTCGGAATGAGCAGTTCTTC. The chain employs TRBV27 and TRBJ2-1; maybe TRBD1 (5 bases). CDR1 is MNHEY and CDR2 is SMNVEV in the germline V gene (reference sequence). V gave up 2 bases and J gave up 7 bases, with 15 bases separating them. The CDR3 has 15 amino acids.

The chain joins TRBV19 to TRBJ2-5; 10 nucleotides agree with TRBD1. CDR1 LNHDA and CDR2 SQIVND come from the germline V gene (reference sequence). The CDR3 is 15 residues long. Trimming took 6 bases from V and 5 from J; bases not matched to a gene: 9. In nucleotides, the CDR3 is TGTGCCAGTAGCGCCGGGACAGGGGTTGTGGAGACCCAGTACTTC. Protein sequence: CASSAGTGVVETQYF.

The chain recombines TRBV10-3 with TRBJ1-6; tentative D call: TRBD1 (5 bases). There are 14 residues in the CDR3. CDR1 and CDR2 (germline): ENHRY, SYGVKD. V was pared by 6 bases and J by 7 bases, with 13 bases between. The CDR3 sequence is CAIRRDLANSPLHF. The CDR3 DNA reads as TGTGCCATCAGACGGGACTTGGCAAATTCACCCCTCCACTTT.

J is TRBJ2-5 and V is TRBV5-8; 9 nucleotides match TRBD2. Germline V CDR1 and CDR2: SGHTS, YDEGEE. This CDR3 contains 15 residues. After removal of 9 bases from V and 5 bases from J, the junction contained 14 bases not matched to a gene. This chain's CDR3 is CATRRGGRADETQYF. The CDR3 DNA reads as TGTGCCACTCGACGCGGCGGGAGGGCCGATGAGACCCAGTACTTC.

V and J are TRBV11-3 and TRBJ1-5; 7 bases align to TRBD1. Trimming cost V 5 bases and J 2 bases; bases outside gene matches: 9. Germline V lookup: CDR1 SGHNT, CDR2 YENEEA. The CDR3 sequence is 16 residues long. The CDR3 DNA sequence: TGTGCCAGCAGCCCCCAAATTGGACAGGGCAATCAGCCCCAGCATTTT. Translation: CASSPQIGQGNQPQHF.

This clone was seen just once. The J gene is TRBJ2-3, the V gene TRBV5-8; tentatively, D is TRBD2 (5 bases). Trimming left V 2 bases short and J 4 bases short, with 11 bases between. The CDR3 is made up of 14 amino acids. Germline assignment: CDR1 SGHTS and CDR2 YDEGEE. CDR3 sequence reads: CASSFGLRADTQYF. For the CDR3, the DNA is TGTGCCAGCAGCTTTGGTCTGAGGGCAGATACGCAGTATTTT.